The T cell receptor (beta chain) under discussion was sequenced for a study of blood T cell repertoires in COVID-19. Per the study methods: Amplification of reference gene primers provided the estimated nucleated cell counts. TCRdb's table, derived via immunoSEQ multiplex PCR, lists solely in-frame clones and lacks some. Clone size and the V and J calls come from that table; the DNA yielded D and trimming. This sample has 100,000 or so clones; more than 85% occur once, and the top ten carry roughly 4.3%. This receptor was obtained from a young man with acute or convalescent COVID-19. The sequencing input was peripheral blood.

The CDR3 bases are TGTGCCAGCAGCTTCCACGCAGACAATGAGCAGTTCTTC. Protein: CASSFHADNEQFF. This chain connects TRBV5-4 to TRBJ2-1; D ambiguous. The V end lost 2 bases, the J end lost 5 bases, and 8 bases lay between the germline ends. The V gene's germline CDR1 is SGHNT and CDR2 YYREEE (reference sequence). The length of the CDR3 is 13 residues.